A selection of T cell receptor beta chains follows, all from one sample in a study of neurological immune-mediated disorders. TCRdb re-called the 5' RACE reads with MiXCR, one entry per CDR3 protein. The table lists roughly 75,000 distinct CDR3 sequences, around 13% of them singletons. Sequenced input: PBMCs. Source of these receptors: a female donor with HTLV-1-associated myelopathy (HAM/TSP). The conserved cysteine and the conserved F or W are not part of the CDR3 here. Fields, in order: J gene, V gene, CDR3 protein.

J gene: TRBJ1-4
V gene: TRBV7-9
CDR3 protein: ASSLYARDNEKLF

J gene: TRBJ2-7
V gene: TRBV9
CDR3 protein: ASSVAGGDAYEQY

J gene: TRBJ2-7
V gene: TRBV7-3
CDR3 protein: ASSLGDSYEQY

J gene: TRBJ2-4
V gene: TRBV5-1
CDR3 protein: ASSAGGLAGAQDIQY

J gene: TRBJ1-5
V gene: TRBV4-1
CDR3 protein: ASSQDHPGARGQPQH

J gene: TRBJ2-2
V gene: TRBV7-6
CDR3 protein: ASSLVITGELF

J gene: TRBJ2-2
V gene: TRBV7-2
CDR3 protein: ASSSRGVSGELF

J gene: TRBJ2-3
V gene: TRBV20-1
CDR3 protein: SARDRRLATDTQY

J gene: TRBJ2-2
V gene: TRBV5-1
CDR3 protein: ASSTETGNTGELF

J gene: TRBJ1-2
V gene: TRBV3-1
CDR3 protein: ASRGDSNYGYT

J gene: TRBJ2-3
V gene: TRBV2
CDR3 protein: ASSVQDTQY

J gene: TRBJ2-3
V gene: TRBV7-3
CDR3 protein: ASSLRGGLTDTQY

J gene: TRBJ2-3
V gene: TRBV4-1
CDR3 protein: ASSRVLPLAGSSTDTQY

J gene: TRBJ2-7
V gene: TRBV28
CDR3 protein: ASRLAGGSYEQY

J gene: TRBJ2-1
V gene: TRBV20-1
CDR3 protein: SASRDRGYDEQF

J gene: TRBJ2-3
V gene: TRBV20-1
CDR3 protein: SASFGRADTQY

J gene: TRBJ2-1
V gene: TRBV6-5
CDR3 protein: ASSYSSGGRYEQF

J gene: TRBJ2-7
V gene: TRBV5-1
CDR3 protein: ASSLLQGVSYEQY

J gene: TRBJ1-3
V gene: TRBV5-5
CDR3 protein: ASTMTGGRGNTIY

J gene: TRBJ1-2
V gene: TRBV27
CDR3 protein: ASSLSAGPYGYT

J gene: TRBJ1-1
V gene: TRBV2
CDR3 protein: ASSSNMNTEAF

J gene: TRBJ2-1
V gene: TRBV5-1
CDR3 protein: ASSRGLDNEQF

J gene: TRBJ1-2
V gene: TRBV28
CDR3 protein: ASSGPDGMYGYT

J gene: TRBJ2-3
V gene: TRBV29-1
CDR3 protein: SVEQTTARGSDTQY

J gene: TRBJ2-1
V gene: TRBV7-2
CDR3 protein: ASSFAGGYNEQF

J gene: TRBJ2-3
V gene: TRBV7-9
CDR3 protein: ASSQRVSGAKDTQY

J gene: TRBJ1-4
V gene: TRBV5-1
CDR3 protein: ASSLDGTGGTNEKLF

J gene: TRBJ1-5
V gene: TRBV10-3
CDR3 protein: AISGTVGGQPQH

J gene: TRBJ1-2
V gene: TRBV5-1
CDR3 protein: ASSLWSGNQPNGYT

J gene: TRBJ1-5
V gene: TRBV20-1
CDR3 protein: SAYIRQSNSNQPQH

J gene: TRBJ1-1
V gene: TRBV29-1
CDR3 protein: SVQVDRGQGAF

J gene: TRBJ2-7
V gene: TRBV28
CDR3 protein: ASSLLPRDSSYEQY

J gene: TRBJ1-2
V gene: TRBV5-1
CDR3 protein: ASSAGHGDGYT

J gene: TRBJ2-7
V gene: TRBV10-3
CDR3 protein: AISESGPREQY

J gene: TRBJ2-6
V gene: TRBV28
CDR3 protein: ASSNIKVSGAKVLT

J gene: TRBJ1-5
V gene: TRBV10-1
CDR3 protein: ASSIHRDKPNQPQH

J gene: TRBJ2-7
V gene: TRBV15
CDR3 protein: ATSRAESDYEQY